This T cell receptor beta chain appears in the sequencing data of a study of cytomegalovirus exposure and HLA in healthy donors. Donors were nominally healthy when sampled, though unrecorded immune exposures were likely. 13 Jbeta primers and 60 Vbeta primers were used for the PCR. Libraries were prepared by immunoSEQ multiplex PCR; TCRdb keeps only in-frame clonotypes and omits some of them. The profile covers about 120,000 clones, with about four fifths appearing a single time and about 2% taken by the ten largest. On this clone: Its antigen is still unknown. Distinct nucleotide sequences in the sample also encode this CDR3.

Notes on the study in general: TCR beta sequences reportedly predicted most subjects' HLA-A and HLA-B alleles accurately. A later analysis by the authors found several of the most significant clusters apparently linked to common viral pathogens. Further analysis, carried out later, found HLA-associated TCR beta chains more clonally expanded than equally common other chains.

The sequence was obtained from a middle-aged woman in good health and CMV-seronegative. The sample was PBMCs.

The CDR3 bases are TGTGCCAGCAGTGGAGGACAGGGAGCCTATGGCTACACCTTC. As protein: CASSGGQGAYGYTF. V is TRBV2 and J is TRBJ1-2; 8 bases map to TRBD1. V shed 4 bases, J shed 4 bases, and the junction held 5 bases outside the gene matches. This CDR3 is built from 14 residues. Germline V lookup: CDR1 SNHLY, CDR2 FYNNEI. Full variable domain (missing parts from reference TRBV2 and TRBJ1-2): EPEVTQTPSHQVTQMGQEVILRCVPISNHLYFYWYRQILGQKVEFLVSFYNNEISEKSEIFDDQFSVERPDGSNFTLKIRSTKLEDSAMYFCASSGGQGAYGYTFGSGTRLTVV.